In this sample, the clone carrying this T cell receptor (beta chain) turned up a few times. What it binds is unknown. Moderate-to-severe activity, CAS ≥3, NOSPECS ≥4 and duration under 3 months were recorded for donors with ophthalmopathy. Clinical symptoms, serum thyroxine, TRAb, thyroid ultrasound and orbital computed tomography formed the basis of diagnosis. The CDR3 contains 15 residues. Germline CDR1 reads LNHDA; CDR2 reads SQIVND (reference sequence). Trimming pared 3 bases from V and 1 base from J, leaving 10 bases between. This sample is part of a study of Graves' ophthalmopathy and Graves' hyperthyroidism. As for the study in general: At the time of initial diagnosis and before any treatment, peripheral blood was collected.

The sequenced template was RNA, covering the TCR beta CDR3 region. A first-round RT-PCR used HTBI primers, followed by a second-round multiplex PCR. TCRdb recomputed calls from the multiplex PCR reads with MiXCR, one row per CDR3 protein. The sample has some 240,000 distinct CDR3 sequences, around 50% seen once; the top ten hold roughly 50%. Findings and caveats of the study: Detection in blood was also observed for most expanded thyroid clonotypes above 0.001 frequency.

The origin of this receptor is an adult man with Graves' ophthalmopathy. V usage is TRBV19 and J usage is TRBJ1-5, with unresolved D. The sequencing sample was made of peripheral blood. The chain's CDR3 is CASSIRVGSNQPQHF. Written as DNA, the CDR3 is TGTGCCAGTAGTATTAGGGTAGGAAGCAATCAGCCCCAGCATTTT.